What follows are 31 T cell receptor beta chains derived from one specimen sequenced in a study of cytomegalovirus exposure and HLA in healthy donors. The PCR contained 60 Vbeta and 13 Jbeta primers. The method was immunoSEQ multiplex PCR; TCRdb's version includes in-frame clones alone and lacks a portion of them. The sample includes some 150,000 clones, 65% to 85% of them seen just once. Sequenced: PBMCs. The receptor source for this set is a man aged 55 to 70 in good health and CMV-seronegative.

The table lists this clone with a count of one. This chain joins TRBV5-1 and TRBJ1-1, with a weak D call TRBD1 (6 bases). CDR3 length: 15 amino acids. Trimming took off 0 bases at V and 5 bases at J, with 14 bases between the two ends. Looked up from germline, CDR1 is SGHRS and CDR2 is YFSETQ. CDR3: CASSLAGQGLTEAFF. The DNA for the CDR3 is TGCGCCAGCAGCTTGGCCGGGCAGGGGTTAACTGAAGCTTTCTTT.

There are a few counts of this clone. This chain's CDR3 is CASSLVSRQNTEAFF. Written as DNA, the CDR3 is TGTGCCAGCAGCTTAGTTTCCAGACAGAACACTGAAGCTTTCTTT. The rearrangement uses TRBV7-2 and TRBJ1-1; unclear D gene. Germline V gene sequence: CDR1 SGHTA, CDR2 FQGNSA. This CDR3 spans 15 amino acids. Trimming stripped 1 base from V and 1 base from J, with 10 bases between.

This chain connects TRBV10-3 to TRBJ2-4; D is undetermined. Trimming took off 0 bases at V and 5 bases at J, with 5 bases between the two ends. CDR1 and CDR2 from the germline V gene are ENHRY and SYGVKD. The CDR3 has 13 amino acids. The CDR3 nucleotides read TGTGCCATCAGTGAGTCCTTAGAAAACATTCAGTACTTC. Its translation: CAISESLENIQYF.

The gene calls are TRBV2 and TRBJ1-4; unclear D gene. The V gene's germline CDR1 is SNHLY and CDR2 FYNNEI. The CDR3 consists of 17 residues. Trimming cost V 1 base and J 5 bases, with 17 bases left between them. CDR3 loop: CASSEEALSFSNEKLFF. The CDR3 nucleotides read TGTGCCAGCAGTGAAGAGGCTCTGTCATTTAGCAATGAAAAACTGTTTTTT.

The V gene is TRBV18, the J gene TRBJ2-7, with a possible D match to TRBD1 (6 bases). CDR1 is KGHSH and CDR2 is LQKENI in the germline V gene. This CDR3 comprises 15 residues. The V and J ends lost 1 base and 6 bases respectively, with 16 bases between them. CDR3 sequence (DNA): TGTGCCAGCTCACCACAGGGCAGGGGAGCGGCCGAGCAGTACTTC. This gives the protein CASSPQGRGAAEQYF.

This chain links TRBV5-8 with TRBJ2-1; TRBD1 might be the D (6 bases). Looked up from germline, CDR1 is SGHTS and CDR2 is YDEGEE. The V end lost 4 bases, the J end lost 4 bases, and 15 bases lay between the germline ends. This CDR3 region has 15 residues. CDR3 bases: TGTGCCAGCAGCAAGACAGGCGTATCATACAATGAGCAGTTCTTC. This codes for CASSKTGVSYNEQFF.

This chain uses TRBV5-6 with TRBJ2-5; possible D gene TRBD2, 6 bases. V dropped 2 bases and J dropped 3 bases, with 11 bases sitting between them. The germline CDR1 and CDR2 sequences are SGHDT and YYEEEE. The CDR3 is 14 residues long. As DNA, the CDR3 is TGTGCCAGCAGCTTTTTATCGGGGGAAGAGACCCAGTACTTC. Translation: CASSFLSGEETQYF.

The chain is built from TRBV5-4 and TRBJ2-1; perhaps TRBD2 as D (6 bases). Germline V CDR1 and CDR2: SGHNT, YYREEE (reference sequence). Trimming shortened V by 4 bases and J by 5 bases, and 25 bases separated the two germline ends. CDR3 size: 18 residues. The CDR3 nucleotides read TGTGCCAGCAGCCAGAAAACCTCTGGGACTGGAGTTGACAATGAGCAGTTCTTC. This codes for CASSQKTSGTGVDNEQFF.

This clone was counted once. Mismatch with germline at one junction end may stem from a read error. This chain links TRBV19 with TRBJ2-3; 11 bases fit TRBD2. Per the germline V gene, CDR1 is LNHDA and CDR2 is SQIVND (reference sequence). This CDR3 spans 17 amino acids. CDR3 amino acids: CASSISLAGGGTDTRYF. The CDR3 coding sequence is TGTGCCAGTAGTATTAGTCTAGCGGGAGGAGGCACAGATACGCGGTATTTT.

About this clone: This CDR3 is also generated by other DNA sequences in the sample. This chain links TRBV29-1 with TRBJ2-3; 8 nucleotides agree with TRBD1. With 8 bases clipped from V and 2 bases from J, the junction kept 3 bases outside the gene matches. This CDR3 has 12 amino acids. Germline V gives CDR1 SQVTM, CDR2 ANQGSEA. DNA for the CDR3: TGCAGCATGGACAGGGCCACAGATACGCAGTATTTT. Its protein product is CSMDRATDTQYF.

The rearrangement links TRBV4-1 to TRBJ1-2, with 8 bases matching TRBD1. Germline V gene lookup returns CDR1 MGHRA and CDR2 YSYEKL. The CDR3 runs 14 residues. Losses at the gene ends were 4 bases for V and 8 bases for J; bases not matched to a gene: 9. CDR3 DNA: TGCGCCAGCAGCCCTCTTGGCAGGGGGCGAGGCTACACCTTC. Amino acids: CASSPLGRGRGYTF.

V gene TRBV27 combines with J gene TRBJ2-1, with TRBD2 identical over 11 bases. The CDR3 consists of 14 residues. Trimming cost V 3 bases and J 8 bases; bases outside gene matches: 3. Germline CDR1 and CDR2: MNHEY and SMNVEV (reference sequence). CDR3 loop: CASSFTSGSHEQFF. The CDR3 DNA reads TGTGCCAGCAGTTTTACTAGCGGGAGCCATGAGCAGTTCTTC.

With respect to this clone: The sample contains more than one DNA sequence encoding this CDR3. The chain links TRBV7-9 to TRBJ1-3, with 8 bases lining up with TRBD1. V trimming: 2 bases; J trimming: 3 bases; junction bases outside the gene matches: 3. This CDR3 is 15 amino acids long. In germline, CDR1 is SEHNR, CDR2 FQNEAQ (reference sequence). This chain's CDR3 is CASSLQGASGNTIYF. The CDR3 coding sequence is TGTGCCAGCAGCTTACAGGGGGCAAGTGGAAACACCATATATTTT.

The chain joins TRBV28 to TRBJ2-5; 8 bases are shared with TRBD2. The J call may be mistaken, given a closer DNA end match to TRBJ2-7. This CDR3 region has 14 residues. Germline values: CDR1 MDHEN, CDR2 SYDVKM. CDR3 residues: CASSQSGSTYEQYF. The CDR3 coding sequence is TGTGCCAGCTCACAGAGCGGGAGCACCTACGAGCAGTACTTC.

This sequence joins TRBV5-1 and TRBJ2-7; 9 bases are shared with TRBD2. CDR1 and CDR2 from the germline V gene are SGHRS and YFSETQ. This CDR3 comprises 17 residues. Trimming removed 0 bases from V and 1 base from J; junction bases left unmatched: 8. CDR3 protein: CASSLGILAGGSYEQYF. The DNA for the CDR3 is TGCGCCAGCAGCTTGGGCATATTGGCGGGAGGGTCCTACGAGCAGTACTTC.

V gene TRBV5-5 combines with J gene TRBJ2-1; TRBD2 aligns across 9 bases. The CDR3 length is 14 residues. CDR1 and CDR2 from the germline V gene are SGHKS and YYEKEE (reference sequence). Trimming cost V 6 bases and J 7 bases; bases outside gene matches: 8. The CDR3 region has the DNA TGTGCCAGCATGCTTGATCTAGCGGGGAATGAGCAGTTCTTC. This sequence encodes CASMLDLAGNEQFF.

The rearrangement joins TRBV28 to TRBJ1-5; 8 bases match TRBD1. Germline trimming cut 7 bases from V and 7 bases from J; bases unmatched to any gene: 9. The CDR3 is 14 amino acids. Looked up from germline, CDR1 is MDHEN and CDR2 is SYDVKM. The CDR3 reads CASIPPGGRQPQHF. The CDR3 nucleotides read TGTGCCAGCATCCCCCCAGGGGGCAGGCAGCCCCAGCATTTT.

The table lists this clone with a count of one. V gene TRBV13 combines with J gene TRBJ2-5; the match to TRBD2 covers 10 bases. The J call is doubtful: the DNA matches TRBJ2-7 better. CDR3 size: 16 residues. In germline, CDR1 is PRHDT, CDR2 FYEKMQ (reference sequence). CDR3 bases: TGTGCCAGCAGCTCGCGCAGCGGGGGGGCCAGTTACGAGCAGTACTTC. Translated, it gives CASSSRSGGASYEQYF.

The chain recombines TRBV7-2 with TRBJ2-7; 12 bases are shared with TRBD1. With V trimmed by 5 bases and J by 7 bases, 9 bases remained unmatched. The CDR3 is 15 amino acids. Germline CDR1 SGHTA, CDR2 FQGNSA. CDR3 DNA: TGTGCCAGCAGCATCGCGGGACAGGGGGCAGGAGAGCAGTACTTC. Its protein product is CASSIAGQGAGEQYF.

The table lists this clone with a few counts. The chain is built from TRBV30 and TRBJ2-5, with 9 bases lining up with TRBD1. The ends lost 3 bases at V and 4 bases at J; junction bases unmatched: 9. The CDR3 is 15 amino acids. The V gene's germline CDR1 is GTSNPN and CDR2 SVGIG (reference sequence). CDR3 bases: TGTGCCTGGAGAGGGGGACAGGGTGGGGCAGAGACCCAGTACTTC. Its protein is CAWRGGQGGAETQYF.

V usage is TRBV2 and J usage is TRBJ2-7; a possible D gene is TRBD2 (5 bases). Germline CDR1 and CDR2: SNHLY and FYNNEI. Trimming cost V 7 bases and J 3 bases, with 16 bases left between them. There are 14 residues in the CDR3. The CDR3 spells CASNFEGAVYEQYF. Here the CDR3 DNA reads TGTGCCAGCAACTTTGAGGGAGCGGTCTACGAGCAGTACTTC. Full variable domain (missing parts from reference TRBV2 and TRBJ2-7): EPEVTQTPSHQVTQMGQEVILRCVPISNHLYFYWYRQILGQKVEFLVSFYNNEISEKSEIFDDQFSVERPDGSNFTLKIRSTKLEDSAMYFCASNFEGAVYEQYFGPGTRLTVT.

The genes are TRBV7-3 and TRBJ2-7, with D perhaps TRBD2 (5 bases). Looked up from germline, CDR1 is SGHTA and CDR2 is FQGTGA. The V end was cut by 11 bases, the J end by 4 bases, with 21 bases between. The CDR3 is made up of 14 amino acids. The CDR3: CAGPQSPEGYEQYF. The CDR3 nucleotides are TGTGCCGGCCCTCAGAGCCCTGAGGGTTACGAGCAGTACTTC.

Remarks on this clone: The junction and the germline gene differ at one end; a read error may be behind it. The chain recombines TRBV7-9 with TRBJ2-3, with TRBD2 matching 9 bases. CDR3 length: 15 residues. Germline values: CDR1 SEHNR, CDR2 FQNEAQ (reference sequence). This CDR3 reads CVSSGSGGRTDTQYF. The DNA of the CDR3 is TGTGTCAGCAGCGGAAGCGGGGGGCGCACAGATACGCAGTATTTT.

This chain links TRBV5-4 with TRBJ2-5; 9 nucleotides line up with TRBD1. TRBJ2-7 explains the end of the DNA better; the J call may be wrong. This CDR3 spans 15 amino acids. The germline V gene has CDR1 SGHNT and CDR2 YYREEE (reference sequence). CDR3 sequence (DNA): TGTGCCAGCAGCTTGGGGACAGGGGTTTTGGTCGAGCAGTACTTC. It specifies CASSLGTGVLVEQYF.

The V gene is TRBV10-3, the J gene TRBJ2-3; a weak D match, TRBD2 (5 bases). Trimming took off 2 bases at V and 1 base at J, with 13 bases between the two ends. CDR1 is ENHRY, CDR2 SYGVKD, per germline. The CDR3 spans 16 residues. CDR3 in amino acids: CAISEPPERRTDTQYF. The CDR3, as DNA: TGTGCCATCAGTGAGCCCCCCGAGCGGCGCACAGATACGCAGTATTTT.

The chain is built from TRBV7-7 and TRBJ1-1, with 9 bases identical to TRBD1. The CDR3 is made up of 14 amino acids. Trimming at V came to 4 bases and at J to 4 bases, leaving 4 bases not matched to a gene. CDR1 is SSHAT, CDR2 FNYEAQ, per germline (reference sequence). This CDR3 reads CASSWGQGGTEAFF. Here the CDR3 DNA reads TGTGCCAGCAGCTGGGGACAGGGTGGCACTGAAGCTTTCTTT.

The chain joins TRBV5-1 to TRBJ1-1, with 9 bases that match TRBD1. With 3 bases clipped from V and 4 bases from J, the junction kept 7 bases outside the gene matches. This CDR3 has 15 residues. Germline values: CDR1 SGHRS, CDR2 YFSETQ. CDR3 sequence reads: CASSSTTGGSTEAFF. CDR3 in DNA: TGCGCCAGCAGCTCCACGACAGGGGGATCCACTGAAGCTTTCTTT.

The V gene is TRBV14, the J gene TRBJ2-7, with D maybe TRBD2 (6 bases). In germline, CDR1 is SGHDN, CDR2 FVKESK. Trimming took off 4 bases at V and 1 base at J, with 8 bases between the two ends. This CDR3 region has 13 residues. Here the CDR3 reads CASSRDSSYEQYF. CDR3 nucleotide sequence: TGTGCCAGCAGCCGGGACTCATCCTACGAGCAGTACTTC.

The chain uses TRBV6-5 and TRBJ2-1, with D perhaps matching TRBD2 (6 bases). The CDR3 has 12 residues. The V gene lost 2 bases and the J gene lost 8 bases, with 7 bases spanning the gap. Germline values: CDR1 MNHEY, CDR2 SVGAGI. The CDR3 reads CASSYGGYEQFF. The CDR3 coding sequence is TGTGCCAGCAGTTACGGGGGGTATGAGCAGTTCTTC.

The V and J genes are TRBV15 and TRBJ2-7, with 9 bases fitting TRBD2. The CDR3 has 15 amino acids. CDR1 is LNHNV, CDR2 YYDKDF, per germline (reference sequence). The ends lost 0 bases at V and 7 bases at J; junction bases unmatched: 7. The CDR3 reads CATSRDVLAGREQYF. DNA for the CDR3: TGTGCCACCAGCAGAGACGTTCTAGCGGGACGAGAGCAGTACTTC.

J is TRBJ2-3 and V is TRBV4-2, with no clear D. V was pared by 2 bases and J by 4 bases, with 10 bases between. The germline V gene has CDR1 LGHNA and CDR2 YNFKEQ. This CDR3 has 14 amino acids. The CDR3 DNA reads TGTGCCAGCAGCCAAACCAATCGGGCAGATACGCAGTATTTT. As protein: CASSQTNRADTQYF.